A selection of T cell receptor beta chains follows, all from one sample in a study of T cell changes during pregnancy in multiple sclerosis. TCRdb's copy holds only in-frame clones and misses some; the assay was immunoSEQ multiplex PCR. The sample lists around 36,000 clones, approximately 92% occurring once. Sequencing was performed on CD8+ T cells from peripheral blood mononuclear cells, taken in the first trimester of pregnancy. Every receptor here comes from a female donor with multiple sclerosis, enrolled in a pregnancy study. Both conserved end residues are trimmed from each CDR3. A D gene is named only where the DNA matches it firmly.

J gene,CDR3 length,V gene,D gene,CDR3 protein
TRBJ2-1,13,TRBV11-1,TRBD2,ASSRGGGEVNEQF
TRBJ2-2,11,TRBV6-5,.,ASSAQGFGELF
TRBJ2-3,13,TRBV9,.,ASSPGTIRADTQY
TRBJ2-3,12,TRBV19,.,ASSQRGAADTQY
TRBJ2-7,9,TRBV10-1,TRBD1,ARQQGNEQY
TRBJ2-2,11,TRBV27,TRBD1,ASKGAHSGELF
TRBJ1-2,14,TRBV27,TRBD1,ASRRTGEGANYGYT
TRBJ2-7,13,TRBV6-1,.,ASSEANASIYEQY
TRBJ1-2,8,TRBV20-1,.,SATENGYT
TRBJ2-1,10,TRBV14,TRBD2,ASSQGGNEQF
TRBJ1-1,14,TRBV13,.,ASSLEGPGGIAEAF
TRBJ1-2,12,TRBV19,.,ASSIVTQGFGYT
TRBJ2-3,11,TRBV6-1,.,ASNPPSTDTQY
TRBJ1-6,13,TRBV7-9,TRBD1,ASSHRTGGDSPLH
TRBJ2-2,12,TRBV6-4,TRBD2,ASKASGETGELF
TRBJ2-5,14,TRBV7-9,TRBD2,ASSVGLAEIQETQY
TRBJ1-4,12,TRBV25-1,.,ASSGDTSNEKLF